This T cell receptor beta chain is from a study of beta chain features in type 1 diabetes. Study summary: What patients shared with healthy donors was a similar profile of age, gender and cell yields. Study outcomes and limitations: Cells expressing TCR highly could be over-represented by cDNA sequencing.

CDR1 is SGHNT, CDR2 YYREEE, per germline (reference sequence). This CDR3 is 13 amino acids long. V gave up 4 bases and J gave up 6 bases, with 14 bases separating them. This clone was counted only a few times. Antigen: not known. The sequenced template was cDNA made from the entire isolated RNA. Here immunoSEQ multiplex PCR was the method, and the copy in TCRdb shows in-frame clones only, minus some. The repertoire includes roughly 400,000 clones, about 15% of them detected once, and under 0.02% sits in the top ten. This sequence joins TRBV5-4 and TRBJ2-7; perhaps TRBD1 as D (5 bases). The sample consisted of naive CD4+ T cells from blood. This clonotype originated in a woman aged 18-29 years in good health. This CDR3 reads CASSTRQSGEQYF. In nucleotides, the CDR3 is TGTGCCAGCAGCACCAGACAGTCTGGCGAGCAGTACTTC.